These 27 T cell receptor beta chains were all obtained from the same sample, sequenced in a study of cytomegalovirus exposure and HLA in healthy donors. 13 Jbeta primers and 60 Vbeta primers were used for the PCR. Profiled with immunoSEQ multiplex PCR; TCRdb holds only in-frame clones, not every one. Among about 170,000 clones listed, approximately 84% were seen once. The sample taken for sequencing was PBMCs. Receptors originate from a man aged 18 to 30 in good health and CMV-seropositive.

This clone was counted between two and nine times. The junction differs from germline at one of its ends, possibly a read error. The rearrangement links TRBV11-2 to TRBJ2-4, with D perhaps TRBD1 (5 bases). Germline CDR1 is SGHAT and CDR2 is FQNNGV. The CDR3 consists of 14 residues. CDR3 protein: CASSLGGPQNSQYF. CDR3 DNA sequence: TGTGCCAGCAGCTTAGGGGGCCCACAAAACAGTCAGTACTTC.

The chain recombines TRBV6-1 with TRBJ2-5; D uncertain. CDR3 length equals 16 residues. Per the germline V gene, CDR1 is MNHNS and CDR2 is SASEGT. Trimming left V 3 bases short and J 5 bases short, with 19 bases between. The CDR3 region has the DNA TGTGCCAGCAGTGATTTGGAGCACAATTCTCGGGAGACCCAGTACTTC. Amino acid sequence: CASSDLEHNSRETQYF.

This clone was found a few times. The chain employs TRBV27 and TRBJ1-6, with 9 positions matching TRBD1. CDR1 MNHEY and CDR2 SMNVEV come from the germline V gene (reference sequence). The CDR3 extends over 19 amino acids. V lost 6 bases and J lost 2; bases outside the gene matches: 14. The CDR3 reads CASRGQDRGFGAYNSPLHF. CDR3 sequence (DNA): TGTGCCAGCAGGGGACAGGACAGGGGCTTTGGTGCCTATAATTCACCCCTCCACTTT.

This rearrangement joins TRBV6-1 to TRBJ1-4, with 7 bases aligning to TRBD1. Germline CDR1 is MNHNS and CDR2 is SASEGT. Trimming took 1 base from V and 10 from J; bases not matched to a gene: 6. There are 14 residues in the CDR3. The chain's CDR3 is CASSEVGQSGKLFF. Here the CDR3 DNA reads TGTGCCAGCAGTGAAGTGGGACAGTCGGGAAAACTGTTTTTT.

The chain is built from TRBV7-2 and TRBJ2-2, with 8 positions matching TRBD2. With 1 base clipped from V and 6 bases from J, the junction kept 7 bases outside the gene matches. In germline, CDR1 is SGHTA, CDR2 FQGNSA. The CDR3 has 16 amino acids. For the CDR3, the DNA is TGTGCCAGCAGCTTAGATTCGGCAGCGGGGGCCGGGGAGCTGTTTTTT. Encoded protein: CASSLDSAAGAGELFF.

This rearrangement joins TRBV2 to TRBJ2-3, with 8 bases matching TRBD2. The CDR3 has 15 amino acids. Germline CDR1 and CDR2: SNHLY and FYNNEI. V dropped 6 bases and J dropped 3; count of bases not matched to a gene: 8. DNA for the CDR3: TGTGCCAGCAGAGTGGGCGGGGGGCAAACAGATACGCAGTATTTT. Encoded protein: CASRVGGGQTDTQYF.

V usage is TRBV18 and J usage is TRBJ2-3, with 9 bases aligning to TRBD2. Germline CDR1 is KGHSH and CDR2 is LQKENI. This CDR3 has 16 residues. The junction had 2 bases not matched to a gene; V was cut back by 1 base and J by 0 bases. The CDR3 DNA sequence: TGTGCCAGCTCACCACTTAGCGGGGGAAGCACAGATACGCAGTATTTT. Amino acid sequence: CASSPLSGGSTDTQYF.

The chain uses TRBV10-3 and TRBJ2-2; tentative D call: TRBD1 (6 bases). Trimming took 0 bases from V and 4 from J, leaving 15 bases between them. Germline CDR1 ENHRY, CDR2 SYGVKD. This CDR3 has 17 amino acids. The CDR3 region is CAISESSPRGSTGELFF. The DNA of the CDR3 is TGTGCCATCAGTGAGTCATCCCCCAGGGGCAGCACCGGGGAGCTGTTTTTT.

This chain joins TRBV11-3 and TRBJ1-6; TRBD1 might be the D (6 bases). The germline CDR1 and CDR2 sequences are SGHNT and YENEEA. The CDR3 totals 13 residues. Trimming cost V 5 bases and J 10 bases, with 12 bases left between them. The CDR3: CASSTGTTSPLHF. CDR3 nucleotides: TGTGCCAGCAGCACTGGGACAACCTCACCCCTCCACTTT.

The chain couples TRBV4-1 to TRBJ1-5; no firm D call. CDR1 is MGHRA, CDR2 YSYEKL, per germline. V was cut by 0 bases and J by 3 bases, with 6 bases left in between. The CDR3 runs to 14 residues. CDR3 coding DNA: TGCGCCAGCAGCCAAGAACGGTACAATCAGCCCCAGCATTTT. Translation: CASSQERYNQPQHF.

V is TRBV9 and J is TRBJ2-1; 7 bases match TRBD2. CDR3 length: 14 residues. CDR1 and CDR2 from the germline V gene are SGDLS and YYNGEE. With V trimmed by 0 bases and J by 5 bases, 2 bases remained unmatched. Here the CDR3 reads CASSVGGGNNEQFF. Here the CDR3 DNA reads TGTGCCAGCAGCGTAGGGGGAGGGAACAATGAGCAGTTCTTC.

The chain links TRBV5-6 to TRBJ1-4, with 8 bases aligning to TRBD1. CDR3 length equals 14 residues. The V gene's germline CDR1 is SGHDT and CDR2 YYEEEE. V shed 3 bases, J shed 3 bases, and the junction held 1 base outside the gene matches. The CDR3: CASSSTGANEKLFF. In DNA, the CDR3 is TGTGCCAGCAGCTCGACAGGGGCTAATGAAAAACTGTTTTTT.

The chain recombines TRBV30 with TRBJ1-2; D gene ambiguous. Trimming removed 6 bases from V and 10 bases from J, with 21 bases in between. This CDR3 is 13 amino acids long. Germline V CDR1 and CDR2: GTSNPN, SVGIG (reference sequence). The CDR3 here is CACKPGRLIVYTF. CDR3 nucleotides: TGTGCCTGTAAGCCGGGGAGGCTGATTGTCTACACCTTC.

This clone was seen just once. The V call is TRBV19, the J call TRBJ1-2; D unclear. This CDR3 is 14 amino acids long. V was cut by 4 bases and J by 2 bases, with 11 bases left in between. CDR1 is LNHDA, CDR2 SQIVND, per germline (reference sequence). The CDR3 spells CASSTNTGNYGYTF. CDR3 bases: TGTGCCAGTAGTACAAACACGGGGAACTATGGCTACACCTTC.

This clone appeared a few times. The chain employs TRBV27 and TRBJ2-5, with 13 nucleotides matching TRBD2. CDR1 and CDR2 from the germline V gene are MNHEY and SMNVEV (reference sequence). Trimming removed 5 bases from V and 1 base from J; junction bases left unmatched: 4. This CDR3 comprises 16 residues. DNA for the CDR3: TGTGCCAGCAGTAATGGACTAGCGGGGGCCCAAGAGACCCAGTACTTC. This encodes CASSNGLAGAQETQYF.

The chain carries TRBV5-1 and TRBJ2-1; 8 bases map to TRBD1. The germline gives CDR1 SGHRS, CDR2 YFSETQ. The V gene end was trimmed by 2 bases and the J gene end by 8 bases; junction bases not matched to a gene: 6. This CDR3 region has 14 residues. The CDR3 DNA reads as TGCGCCAGCAGCTTCCTACAGGGGGATGATGAGCAGTTCTTC. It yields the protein CASSFLQGDDEQFF.

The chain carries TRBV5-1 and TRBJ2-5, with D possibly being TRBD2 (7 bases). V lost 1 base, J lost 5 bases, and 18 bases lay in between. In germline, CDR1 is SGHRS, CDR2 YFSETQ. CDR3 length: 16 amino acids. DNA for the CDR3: TGCGCCAGCAGCTTGAACTCTGGCGGGGGCAGGGAGACCCAGTACTTC. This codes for CASSLNSGGGRETQYF.

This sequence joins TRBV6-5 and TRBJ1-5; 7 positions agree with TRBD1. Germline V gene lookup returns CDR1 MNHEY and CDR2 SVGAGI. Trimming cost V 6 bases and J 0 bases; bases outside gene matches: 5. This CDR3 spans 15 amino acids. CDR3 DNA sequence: TGTGCCAGCAGGGGGACAGTCTATAGCAATCAGCCCCAGCATTTT. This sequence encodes CASRGTVYSNQPQHF.

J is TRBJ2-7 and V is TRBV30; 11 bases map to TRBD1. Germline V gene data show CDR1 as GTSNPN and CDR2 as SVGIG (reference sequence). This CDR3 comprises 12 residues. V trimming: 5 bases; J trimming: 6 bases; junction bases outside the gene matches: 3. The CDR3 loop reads CAWGQGAGEQYF. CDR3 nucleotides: TGTGCCTGGGGACAGGGGGCTGGCGAGCAGTACTTC.

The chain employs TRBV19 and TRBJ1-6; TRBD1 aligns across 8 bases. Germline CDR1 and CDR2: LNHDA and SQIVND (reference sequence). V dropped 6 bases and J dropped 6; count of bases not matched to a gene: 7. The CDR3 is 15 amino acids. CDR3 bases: TGTGCCAGTAGCCCGCAGGGGGCTGGTAATTCACCCCTCCACTTT. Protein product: CASSPQGAGNSPLHF.

The CDR3 region has the DNA TGTGCCAGCAGTGAACTAGCGGGGACTTTAGCCAAAAACATTCAGTACTTC. This sequence encodes CASSELAGTLAKNIQYF. The J gene is TRBJ2-4, the V gene TRBV2, with TRBD2 matching 9 bases. The junction had 5 bases not matched to a gene; V was cut back by 2 bases and J by 0 bases. Germline assignment: CDR1 SNHLY and CDR2 FYNNEI. The CDR3 runs 17 residues. The full variable domain, completed using reference TRBV2 and TRBJ2-4, is EPEVTQTPSHQVTQMGQEVILRCVPISNHLYFYWYRQILGQKVEFLVSFYNNEISEKSEIFDDQFSVERPDGSNFTLKIRSTKLEDSAMYFCASSELAGTLAKNIQYFGAGTRLSVL.

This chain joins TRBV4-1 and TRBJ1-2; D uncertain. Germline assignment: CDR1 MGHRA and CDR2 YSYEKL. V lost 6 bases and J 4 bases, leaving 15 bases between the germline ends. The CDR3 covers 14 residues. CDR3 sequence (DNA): TGCGCCAGCAGTCTCGGAGCCGGATCCTATGGCTACACCTTC. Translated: CASSLGAGSYGYTF.

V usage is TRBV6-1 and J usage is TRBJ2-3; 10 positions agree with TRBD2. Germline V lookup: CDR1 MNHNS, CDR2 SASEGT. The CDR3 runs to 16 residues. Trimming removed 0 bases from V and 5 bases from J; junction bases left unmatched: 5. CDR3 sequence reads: CASSEAVAGGVDTQYF. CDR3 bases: TGTGCCAGCAGTGAAGCTGTAGCGGGGGGAGTAGATACGCAGTATTTT.

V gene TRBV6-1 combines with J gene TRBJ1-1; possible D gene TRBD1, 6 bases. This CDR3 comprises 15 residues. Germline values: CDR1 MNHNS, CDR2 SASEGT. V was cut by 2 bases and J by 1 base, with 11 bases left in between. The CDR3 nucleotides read TGTGCCAGCAGTGAAAGAGGGGGGGGGAACACTGAAGCTTTCTTT. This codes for CASSERGGGNTEAFF.

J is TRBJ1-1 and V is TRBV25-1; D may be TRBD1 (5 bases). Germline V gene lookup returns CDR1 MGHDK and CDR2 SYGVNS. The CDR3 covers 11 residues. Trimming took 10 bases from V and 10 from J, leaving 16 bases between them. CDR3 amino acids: CATITGERAFF. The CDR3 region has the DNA TGTGCCACCATCACGGGGGAACGAGCTTTCTTT.

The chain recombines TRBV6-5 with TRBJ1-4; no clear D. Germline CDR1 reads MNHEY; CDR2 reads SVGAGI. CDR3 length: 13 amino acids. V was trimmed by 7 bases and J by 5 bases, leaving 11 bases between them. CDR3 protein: CASTRLANEKLFF. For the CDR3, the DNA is TGTGCCAGCACCAGACTCGCGAATGAAAAACTGTTTTTT.

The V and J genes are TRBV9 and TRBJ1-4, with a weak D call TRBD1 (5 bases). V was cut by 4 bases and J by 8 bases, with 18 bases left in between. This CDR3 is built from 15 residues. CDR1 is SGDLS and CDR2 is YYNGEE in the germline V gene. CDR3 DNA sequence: TGTGCCAGCAGCCCCAACCCTGGGGGGTCGGAAAAACTGTTTTTT. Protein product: CASSPNPGGSEKLFF. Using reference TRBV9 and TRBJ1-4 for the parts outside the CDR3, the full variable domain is DSGVTQTPKHLITATGQRVTLRCSPRSGDLSVYWYQQSLDQGLQFLIQYYNGEERAKGNILERFSAQQFPDLHSELNLSSLELGDSALYFCASSPNPGGSEKLFFGSGTQLSVL.